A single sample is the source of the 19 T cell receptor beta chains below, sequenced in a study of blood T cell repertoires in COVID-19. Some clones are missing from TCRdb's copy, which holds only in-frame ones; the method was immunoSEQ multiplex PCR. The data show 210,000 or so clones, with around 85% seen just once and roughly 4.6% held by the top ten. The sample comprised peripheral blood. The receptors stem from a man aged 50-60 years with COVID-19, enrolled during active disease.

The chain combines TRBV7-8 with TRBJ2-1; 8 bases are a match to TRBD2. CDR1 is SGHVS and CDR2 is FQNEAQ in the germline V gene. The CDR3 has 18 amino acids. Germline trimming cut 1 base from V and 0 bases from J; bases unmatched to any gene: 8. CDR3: CASSLGLAGSSSYNEQFF. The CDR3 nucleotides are TGTGCCAGCAGCTTAGGGCTAGCGGGTTCGAGCTCCTACAATGAGCAGTTCTTC.

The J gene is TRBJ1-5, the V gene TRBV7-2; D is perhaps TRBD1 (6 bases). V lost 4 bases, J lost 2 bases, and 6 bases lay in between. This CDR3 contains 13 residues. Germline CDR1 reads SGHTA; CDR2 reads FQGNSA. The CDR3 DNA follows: TGTGCCAGCAGCTACAGGGGCAATCAGCCCCAGCATTTT. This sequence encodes CASSYRGNQPQHF.

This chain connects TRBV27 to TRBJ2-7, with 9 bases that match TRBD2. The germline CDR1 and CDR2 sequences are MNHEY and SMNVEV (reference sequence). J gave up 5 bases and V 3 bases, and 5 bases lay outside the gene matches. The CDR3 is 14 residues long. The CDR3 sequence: CASSLGGLAHEQYF. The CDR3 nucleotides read TGTGCCAGCAGTTTGGGAGGACTAGCGCACGAGCAGTACTTC.

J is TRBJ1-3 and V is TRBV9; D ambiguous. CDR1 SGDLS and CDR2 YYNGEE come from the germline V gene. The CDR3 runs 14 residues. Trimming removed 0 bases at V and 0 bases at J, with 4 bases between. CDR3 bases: TGTGCCAGCAGCGTAGACAGCTCTGGAAACACCATATATTTT. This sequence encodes CASSVDSSGNTIYF. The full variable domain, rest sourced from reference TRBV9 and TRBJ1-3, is DSGVTQTPKHLITATGQRVTLRCSPRSGDLSVYWYQQSLDQGLQFLIQYYNGEERAKGNILERFSAQQFPDLHSELNLSSLELGDSALYFCASSVDSSGNTIYFGEGSWLTVV.

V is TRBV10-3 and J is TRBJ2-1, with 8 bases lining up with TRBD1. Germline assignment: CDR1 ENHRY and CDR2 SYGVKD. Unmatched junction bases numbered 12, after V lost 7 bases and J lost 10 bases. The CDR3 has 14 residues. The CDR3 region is CAITQDQGAQEQFF. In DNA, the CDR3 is TGTGCCATCACCCAGGACCAGGGGGCGCAGGAGCAGTTCTTC.

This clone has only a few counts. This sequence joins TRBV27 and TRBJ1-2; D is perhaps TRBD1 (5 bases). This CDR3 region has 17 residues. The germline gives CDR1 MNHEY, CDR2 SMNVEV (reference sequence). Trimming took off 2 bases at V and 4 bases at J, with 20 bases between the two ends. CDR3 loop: CASSLTLGQGPPYGYTF. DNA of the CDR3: TGTGCCAGCAGTTTAACCCTTGGGCAGGGCCCACCCTATGGCTACACCTTC.

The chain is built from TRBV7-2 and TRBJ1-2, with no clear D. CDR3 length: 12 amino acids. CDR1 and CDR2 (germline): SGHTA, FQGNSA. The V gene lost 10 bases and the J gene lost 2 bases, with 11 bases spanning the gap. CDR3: CAKSYRNYGYTF. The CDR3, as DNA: TGTGCCAAGAGCTACAGAAACTATGGCTACACCTTC.

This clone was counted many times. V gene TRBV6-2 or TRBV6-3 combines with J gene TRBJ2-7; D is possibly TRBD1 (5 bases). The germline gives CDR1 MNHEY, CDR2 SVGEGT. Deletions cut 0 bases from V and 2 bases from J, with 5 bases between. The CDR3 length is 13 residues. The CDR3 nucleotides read TGTGCCAGCAGTTACTCGGACACCTACGAGCAGTACTTC. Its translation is CASSYSDTYEQYF.

The CDR3 reads CASSPWTRNNEQFF. The CDR3 nucleotides read TGTGCCAGCAGCCCTTGGACTAGAAACAATGAGCAGTTCTTC. V is TRBV7-9 and J is TRBJ2-1, with 7 bases lining up with TRBD2. The V gene's germline CDR1 is SEHNR and CDR2 FQNEAQ (reference sequence). The CDR3 is 14 residues long. With 5 bases clipped from V and 5 bases from J, the junction kept 6 bases outside the gene matches.

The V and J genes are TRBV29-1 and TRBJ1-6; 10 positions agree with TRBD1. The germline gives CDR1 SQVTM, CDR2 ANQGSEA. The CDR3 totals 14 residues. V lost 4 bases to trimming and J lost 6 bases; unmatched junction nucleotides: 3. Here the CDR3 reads CSVGGQGINSPLHF. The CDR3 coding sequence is TGCAGCGTTGGGGGACAGGGGATTAATTCACCCCTCCACTTT.

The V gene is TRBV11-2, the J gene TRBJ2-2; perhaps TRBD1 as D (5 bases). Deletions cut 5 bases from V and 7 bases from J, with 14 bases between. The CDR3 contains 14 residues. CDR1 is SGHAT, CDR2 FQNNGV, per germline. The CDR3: CASSRPGHNGELFF. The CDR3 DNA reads TGTGCCAGCAGCCGCCCCGGACACAACGGGGAGCTGTTTTTT. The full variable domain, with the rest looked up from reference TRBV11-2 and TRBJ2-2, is EAGVAQSPRYKIIEKRQSVAFWCNPISGHATLYWYQQILGQGPKLLIQFQNNGVVDDSQLPKDRFSAERLKGVDSTLKIQPAKLEDSAVYLCASSRPGHNGELFFGEGSRLTVL.

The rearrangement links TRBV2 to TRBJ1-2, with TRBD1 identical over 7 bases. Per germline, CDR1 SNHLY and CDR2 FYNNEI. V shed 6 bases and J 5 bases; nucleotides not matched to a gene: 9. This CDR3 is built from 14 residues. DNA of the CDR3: TGTGCCAGCAGCTACCGACAGGGCCAATATGGCTACACCTTC. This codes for CASSYRQGQYGYTF.

The CDR3 reads CASSLSKTGTGETQYF. Here the CDR3 DNA reads TGTGCCAGCAGCTTATCGAAAACCGGGACAGGAGAGACCCAGTACTTC. The chain carries TRBV7-3 and TRBJ2-5; TRBD1 matches at 8 bases. The CDR3 runs 16 residues. Losses at the gene ends were 2 bases for V and 4 bases for J; bases not matched to a gene: 9. Germline CDR1 is SGHTA and CDR2 is FQGTGA.

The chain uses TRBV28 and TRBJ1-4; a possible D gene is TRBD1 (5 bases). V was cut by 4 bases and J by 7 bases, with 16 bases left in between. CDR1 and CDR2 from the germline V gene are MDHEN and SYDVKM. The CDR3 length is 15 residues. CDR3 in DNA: TGTGCCAGCAGTTCGGACATCGGCTATCGTGAAAAACTGTTTTTT. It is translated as CASSSDIGYREKLFF.

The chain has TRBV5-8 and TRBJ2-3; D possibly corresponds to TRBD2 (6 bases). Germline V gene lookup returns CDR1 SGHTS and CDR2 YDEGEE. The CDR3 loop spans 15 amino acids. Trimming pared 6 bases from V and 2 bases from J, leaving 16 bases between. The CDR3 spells CASIRPGGPTDTQYF. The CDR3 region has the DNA TGTGCCAGCATCCGTCCCGGGGGTCCCACAGATACGCAGTATTTT.

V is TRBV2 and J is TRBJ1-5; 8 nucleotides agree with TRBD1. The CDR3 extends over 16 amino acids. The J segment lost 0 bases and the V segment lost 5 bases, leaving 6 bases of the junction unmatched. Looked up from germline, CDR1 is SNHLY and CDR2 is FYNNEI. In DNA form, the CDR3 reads TGTGCCAGCAGTCGAACAGGGGGATATAGCAATCAGCCCCAGCATTTT. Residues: CASSRTGGYSNQPQHF.

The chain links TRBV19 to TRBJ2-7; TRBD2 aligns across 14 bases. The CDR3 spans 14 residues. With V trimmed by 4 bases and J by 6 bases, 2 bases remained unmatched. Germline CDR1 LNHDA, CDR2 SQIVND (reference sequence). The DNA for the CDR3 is TGTGCCAGTAGTACCGGGACTAGCGGGGGCGAGCAGTACTTC. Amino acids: CASSTGTSGGEQYF.

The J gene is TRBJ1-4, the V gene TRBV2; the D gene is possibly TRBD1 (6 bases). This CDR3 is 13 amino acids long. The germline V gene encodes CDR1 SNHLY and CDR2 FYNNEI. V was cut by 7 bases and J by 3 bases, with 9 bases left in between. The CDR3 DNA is TGTGCCAGCAAGGACAGATCTAATGAAAAACTGTTTTTT. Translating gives CASKDRSNEKLFF.

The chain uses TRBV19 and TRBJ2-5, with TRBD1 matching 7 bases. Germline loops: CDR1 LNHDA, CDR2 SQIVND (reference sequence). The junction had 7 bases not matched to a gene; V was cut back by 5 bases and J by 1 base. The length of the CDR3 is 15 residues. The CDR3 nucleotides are TGTGCCAGTAGTCATCGGGACAGTCCCCAAGAGACCCAGTACTTC. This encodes CASSHRDSPQETQYF. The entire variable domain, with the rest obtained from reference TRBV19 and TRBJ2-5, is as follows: DGGITQSPKYLFRKEGQNVTLSCEQNLNHDAMYWYRQDPGQGLRLIYYSQIVNDFQKGDIAEGYSVSREKKESFPLTVTSAQKNPTAFYLCASSHRDSPQETQYFGPGTRLLVL.